The 18 T cell receptor beta chains reported below all come from one sample, sequenced in a study of blood T cell repertoires in COVID-19. Generated by immunoSEQ multiplex PCR, the TCRdb table keeps only in-frame clones and is missing some. Here the sample spans 270,000 or so clones, around 93% being singletons. The sample was PBMCs or T cells enriched from blood (not recorded which). These receptors originate from a man between 40 and 49 years old who had been exposed to COVID-19.

This clone was counted a single time. The CDR3 DNA reads TGTGCCAGCAGCCCCCAGATGGGCAGGGCTCCCAACTATGGCTACACCTTC. The encoded protein is CASSPQMGRAPNYGYTF. This sequence joins TRBV7-3 and TRBJ1-2; D possibly corresponds to TRBD1 (5 bases). This CDR3 spans 17 amino acids. CDR1 and CDR2 (germline): SGHTA, FQGTGA. V lost 5 bases and J lost 2, with 21 bases in between. Complete variable domain (other parts from reference TRBV7-3 and TRBJ1-2): GAGVSQTPSNKVTEKGKYVELRCDPISGHTALYWYRQSLGQGPEFLIYFQGTGAADDSGLPNDRFFAVRPEGSVSTLKIQRTERGDSAVYLCASSPQMGRAPNYGYTFGSGTRLTVV.

The chain couples TRBV28 to TRBJ2-7, with 8 bases identical to TRBD1. Germline CDR1 MDHEN, CDR2 SYDVKM. Trimming took 5 bases from V and 5 from J; bases not matched to a gene: 11. The CDR3 spans 15 residues. CDR3 nucleotide sequence: TGTGCCAGCAGTCTATCAGGGGGCGTTATCCACGAGCAGTACTTC. Its translation is CASSLSGGVIHEQYF.

The rearrangement uses TRBV6-5 and TRBJ1-1; weak D call: TRBD1 (5 bases). The CDR3 is 15 amino acids. V gave up 10 bases and J gave up 2 bases, with 20 bases separating them. Looked up from germline, CDR1 is MNHEY and CDR2 is SVGAGI. The CDR3, as DNA: TGTGCCACGGGGGTCCGGGGTGCGGGTAACACTGAAGCTTTCTTT. Its protein is CATGVRGAGNTEAFF.

CDR3 coding DNA: TGTGCCTGGAAAGTTTCTAGCGATTACAACAATGAGCAGTTCTTC. It specifies CAWKVSSDYNNEQFF. The V call is TRBV30, the J call TRBJ2-1, with D possibly being TRBD2 (6 bases). V lost 4 bases and J 5 bases, leaving 18 bases between the germline ends. Germline lookup yields CDR1 GTSNPN and CDR2 SVGIG (reference sequence). This CDR3 contains 15 residues.

The V gene is TRBV5-4, the J gene TRBJ1-4; D is possibly TRBD1 (6 bases). CDR1 and CDR2 (germline): SGHNT, YYREEE (reference sequence). With 3 bases removed from V and 6 bases from J, the gap between germline ends came to 12 bases. The CDR3 totals 14 residues. The CDR3 nucleotides are TGTGCCAGCAGCTCACAGGGCCAGGATGAAAAACTGTTTTTT. It encodes CASSSQGQDEKLFF.

This sequence joins TRBV7-9 and TRBJ1-1; D call uncertain. Deletions cut 4 bases from V and 5 bases from J, with 5 bases between. CDR3 length: 11 amino acids. Germline CDR1 and CDR2: SEHNR and FQNEAQ (reference sequence). This CDR3 reads CASSYSTEAFF. CDR3 DNA: TGTGCCAGCAGCTATTCAACTGAAGCTTTCTTT.

V gene TRBV3-1 (or the pseudogene TRBV3-2) combines with J gene TRBJ2-2; no clear D. Germline CDR1 is LGHDT and CDR2 is YNNKEL (reference sequence). This CDR3 has 15 amino acids. V dropped 1 base and J dropped 5 bases, with 11 bases sitting between them. In DNA form, the CDR3 reads TGTGCCAGCAGCCAAGCAGGAATTGGTACCGGGGAGCTGTTTTTT. Its translation is CASSQAGIGTGELFF.

This chain connects TRBV28 to TRBJ1-2, with 7 bases that match TRBD1. CDR3 length: 14 amino acids. Germline V gene sequence: CDR1 MDHEN, CDR2 SYDVKM. Trimming cost V 6 bases and J 4 bases; bases outside gene matches: 8. CDR3: CASSPTDRLYGYTF. CDR3 in DNA: TGTGCCAGCAGCCCTACGGACAGGCTCTATGGCTACACCTTC.

The V gene is TRBV6-6, the J gene TRBJ1-5, with D maybe TRBD1 (5 bases). The ends were cut back, 5 bases at V and 0 bases at J, with 17 bases in the middle. CDR3 length: 17 amino acids. Per germline, CDR1 MNHNY and CDR2 SVGAGI (reference sequence). CDR3: CASSPAGWGGSNQPQHF. CDR3 in DNA: TGTGCCAGCAGTCCCGCAGGATGGGGGGGTAGCAATCAGCCCCAGCATTTT.

The gene calls are TRBV7-9 and TRBJ1-4; 7 nucleotides agree with TRBD1. The germline CDR1 and CDR2 sequences are SEHNR and FQNEAQ (reference sequence). Trimming cost V 1 base and J 6 bases; bases outside gene matches: 5. This CDR3 region has 15 residues. CDR3 amino acids: CASSLVSGGDEKLFF. The CDR3 DNA follows: TGTGCCAGCAGCTTAGTTTCAGGGGGAGATGAAAAACTGTTTTTT.

The genes are TRBV7-6 and TRBJ2-1; 7 nucleotides line up with TRBD2. Looked up from germline, CDR1 is SGHVS and CDR2 is FNYEAQ. The CDR3 is 17 residues long. The junction had 11 bases not matched to a gene; V was cut back by 6 bases and J by 0 bases. CDR3: CASSSSGATSSYNEQFF. CDR3 DNA: TGTGCCAGCAGTTCAAGCGGGGCAACGAGCTCCTACAATGAGCAGTTCTTC.

V usage is TRBV28 and J usage is TRBJ2-7, with D tentatively TRBD1 (5 bases). Per the germline V gene, CDR1 is MDHEN and CDR2 is SYDVKM. This CDR3 is 12 amino acids long. V gave up 6 bases and J gave up 6 bases, with 12 bases separating them. DNA of the CDR3: TGTGCCAGCAGGGGCAGGGCAGCCGAGCAGTACTTC. This gives the protein CASRGRAAEQYF.

J is TRBJ2-7 and V is TRBV3-1 (or the pseudogene TRBV3-2); maybe TRBD2 (6 bases). CDR1 and CDR2 from the germline V gene are LGHDT and YNNKEL (reference sequence). V lost 7 bases and J lost 3, with 19 bases in between. The CDR3 runs to 15 residues. In nucleotides, the CDR3 is TGTGCCAGCACCCTTAAACCGGGACTGGACTACGAGCAGTACTTC. It yields the protein CASTLKPGLDYEQYF.

The genes are TRBV28 and TRBJ1-4; possible D gene TRBD1, 5 bases. The CDR3 runs 14 residues. Looked up from germline, CDR1 is MDHEN and CDR2 is SYDVKM. With 3 bases removed from V and 8 bases from J, the gap between germline ends came to 13 bases. The chain's CDR3 is CASSFAGLGEKLFF. The CDR3 coding sequence is TGTGCCAGCAGTTTTGCAGGGCTGGGCGAAAAACTGTTTTTT.

This chain connects TRBV27 to TRBJ2-1, with a possible D match to TRBD2 (6 bases). V was trimmed by 1 base and J by 2 bases, leaving 18 bases between them. The CDR3 spans 18 residues. Germline V gene lookup returns CDR1 MNHEY and CDR2 SMNVEV (reference sequence). The CDR3 sequence is CASSLYSGVGVPYNEQFF. DNA for the CDR3: TGTGCCAGCAGTTTATATTCGGGGGTTGGGGTCCCCTACAATGAGCAGTTCTTC.

The rearrangement links TRBV28 to TRBJ2-1; 7 bases are a match to TRBD2. CDR3 length: 13 amino acids. V was pared by 8 bases and J by 4 bases, with 5 bases of the junction left unmatched. Germline-derived CDR1 and CDR2 are MDHEN and SYDVKM. CDR3 protein: CASGTSVYNEQFF. CDR3 sequence (DNA): TGTGCCAGCGGCACTAGCGTATACAATGAGCAGTTCTTC.

The chain carries TRBV2 and TRBJ1-4, with D unresolved. The CDR3 is made up of 14 amino acids. The V end lost 2 bases, the J end lost 2 bases, and 6 bases lay between the germline ends. Germline loops: CDR1 SNHLY, CDR2 FYNNEI. The CDR3 DNA reads as TGTGCCAGCAGTGAAAAGCATACTAATGAAAAACTGTTTTTT. Protein product: CASSEKHTNEKLFF.

V is TRBV9 and J is TRBJ1-2; TRBD1 agrees at 10 bases. Germline trimming cut 0 bases from V and 3 bases from J; bases unmatched to any gene: 5. The CDR3 is made up of 16 amino acids. Germline V gene sequence: CDR1 SGDLS, CDR2 YYNGEE. CDR3 DNA: TGTGCCAGCAGCGTAGAAGGGACAGGGGTTGACTATGGCTACACCTTC. The encoded protein is CASSVEGTGVDYGYTF.